This TCR beta chain is drawn from a study of blood T cell repertoires in COVID-19. The wider study: Collection of acute and convalescent COVID-19 samples took place in the United States, Italy and Spain. Nucleic acid was either cDNA or gDNA, and it came from T cells, B-cell-depleted T cells, or PBMCs.

As handled by the study authors: From reference gene primer amplification, estimates of nucleated cell counts were derived. TCRdb's copy holds only in-frame clones and misses some; the assay was immunoSEQ multiplex PCR. That table furnishes V, J and clone size, whereas the DNA furnished D and trimming. The data hold fewer than 400,000 clones, with about 85% observed a single time. Trimming cost V 5 bases and J 5 bases, with 13 bases left between them. This CDR3 is 15 amino acids long. The V gene's germline CDR1 is SGHTA and CDR2 FQGTGA. The TCR was taken from a woman younger than 30 with acute or convalescent COVID-19. Source material: peripheral blood. The chain links TRBV7-3 to TRBJ1-6; unclear D gene. The CDR3 protein is CASSQTAENNSPLHF. CDR3 coding DNA: TGTGCCAGCAGCCAAACAGCAGAGAATAATTCACCCCTCCACTTT.